This entry concerns a single TCR beta chain. These data are taken from a study of blood T cell repertoires in COVID-19. Study-level information: Sites across the United States, Italy and Spain contributed samples from acute and convalescent COVID-19. PBMCs, B-cell-depleted T cells, or T cells provided the cDNA or gDNA that made up the material.

Per the germline V gene, CDR1 is SQVTM and CDR2 is ANQGSEA. With V trimmed by 4 bases and J by 7 bases, 7 bases remained unmatched. This CDR3 contains 14 residues. Profiled with immunoSEQ multiplex PCR; TCRdb holds only in-frame clones, not every one. The sample lists approximately 150,000 clones, 70% to 90% occurring once. This clonotype was obtained from a woman in her seventies with acute or convalescent COVID-19. Sequenced: peripheral blood. The chain has TRBV29-1 and TRBJ1-4; 9 nucleotides line up with TRBD1. The chain's CDR3 is CSVGLRDRAEKLFF. The CDR3 region has the DNA TGCAGCGTTGGACTCCGGGACAGGGCTGAAAAACTGTTTTTT.